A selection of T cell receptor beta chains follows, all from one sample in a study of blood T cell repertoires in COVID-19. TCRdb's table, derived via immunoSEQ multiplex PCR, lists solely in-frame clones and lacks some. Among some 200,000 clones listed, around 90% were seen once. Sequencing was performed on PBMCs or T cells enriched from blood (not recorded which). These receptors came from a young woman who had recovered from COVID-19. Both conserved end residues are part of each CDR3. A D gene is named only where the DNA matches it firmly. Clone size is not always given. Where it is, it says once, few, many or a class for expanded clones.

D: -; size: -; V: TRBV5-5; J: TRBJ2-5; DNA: TGTGCCAGCAGCTTTCAGGAGACCCAGTACTTC; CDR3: CASSFQETQYF
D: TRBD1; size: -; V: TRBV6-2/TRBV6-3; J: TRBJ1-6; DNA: TGTGCCAGCAGCTCGGACAGGGGGCGAGGTTCACCCCTCCACTTT; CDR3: CASSSDRGRGSPLHF
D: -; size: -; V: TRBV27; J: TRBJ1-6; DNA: TGCGGAAAAGCAGGGAATTCACCCCTCCACTTT; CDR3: CGKAGNSPLHF
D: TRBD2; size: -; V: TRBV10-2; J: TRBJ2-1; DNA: TGCGCCAGCAGTGATGGCGGGGGCTCCTACAATGAGCAGTTCTTC; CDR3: CASSDGGGSYNEQFF
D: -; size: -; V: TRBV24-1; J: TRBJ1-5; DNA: TGTGCCACCAGTGAACCAGGGGTGCCCGATCAGCCCCAGCATTTT; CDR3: CATSEPGVPDQPQHF
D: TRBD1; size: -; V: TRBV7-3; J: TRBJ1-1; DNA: TGTGCCAGCAGCTCCGGGACAGGGGGCACTGAAGCTTTCTTT; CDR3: CASSSGTGGTEAFF
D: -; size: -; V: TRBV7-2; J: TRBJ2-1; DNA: TGTGCCAGCAGCTTATCTGGGGGCGGGCACAATGAGCAGTTCTTC; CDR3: CASSLSGGGHNEQFF
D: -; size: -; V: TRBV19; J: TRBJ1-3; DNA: TGTGCCAGTAGCACCATGGACAGCTCTGGAAACACCATATATTTT; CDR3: CASSTMDSSGNTIYF
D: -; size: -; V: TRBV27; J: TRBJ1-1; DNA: TGTGCCAGCAGTAGGACTTCTAAGAACACTGAAGCTTTCTTT; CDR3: CASSRTSKNTEAFF
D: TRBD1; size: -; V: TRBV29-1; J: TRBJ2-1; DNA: TGCAGCGTGCACAGGGGTAATGAGCAGTTCTTC; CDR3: CSVHRGNEQFF
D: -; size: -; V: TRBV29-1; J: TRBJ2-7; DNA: TGCAGCGTTGAAGTCGGGGACGAGCAGTACTTC; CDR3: CSVEVGDEQYF
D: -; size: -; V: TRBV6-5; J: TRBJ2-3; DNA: TGTGCCAGCAAGGGCAGGGCGACAGATACGCAGTATTTT; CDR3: CASKGRATDTQYF
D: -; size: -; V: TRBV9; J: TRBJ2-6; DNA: TGTGCCAGCAGCCGGTCTGGGGCCAACGTCCTGACTTTC; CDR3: CASSRSGANVLTF
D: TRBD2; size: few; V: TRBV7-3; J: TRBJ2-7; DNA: TGTGCCAGCAGCTTTGTGGGGACTAGCTCCTACGAGCAGTACTTC; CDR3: CASSFVGTSSYEQYF
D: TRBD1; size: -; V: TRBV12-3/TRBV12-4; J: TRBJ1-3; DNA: TGTGCCAGCAGGAAGGGGACAGAGCCCACCATATATTTT; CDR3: CASRKGTEPTIYF
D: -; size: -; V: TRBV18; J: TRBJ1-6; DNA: TGTGCCAGCTCACCGGACGGCCGAACGGGGGATAATTCACCCCTCCACTTT; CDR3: CASSPDGRTGDNSPLHF
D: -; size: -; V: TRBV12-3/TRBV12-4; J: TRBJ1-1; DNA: TGTGCCAGCACCCGGAGGGACACTGAAGCTTTCTTT; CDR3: CASTRRDTEAFF
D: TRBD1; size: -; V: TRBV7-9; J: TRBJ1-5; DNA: TGTGCCAGCAGCGGGGGGACAGGGAACCAGCCCCAGCATTTT; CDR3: CASSGGTGNQPQHF
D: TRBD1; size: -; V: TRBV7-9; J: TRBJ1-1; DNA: TGTGCCAGCAGCTCTGTGGACAGGGAGACTGAAGCTTTCTTT; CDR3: CASSSVDRETEAFF
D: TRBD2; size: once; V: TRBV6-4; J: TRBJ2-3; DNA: TGTGCCAGCAGTCTTGGCGGGGGGGCAGATACGCAGTATTTT; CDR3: CASSLGGGADTQYF
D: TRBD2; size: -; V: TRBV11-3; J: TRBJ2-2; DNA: TGTGCCAGCAGCCGACTAGCGGGACGAACCGGGGAGCTGTTTTTT; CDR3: CASSRLAGRTGELFF
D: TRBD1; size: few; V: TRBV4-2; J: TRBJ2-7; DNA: TGTGCCAGCAGCCAGGAACCTCAGGGGGAACCCTACGAGCAGTACTTC; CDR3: CASSQEPQGEPYEQYF
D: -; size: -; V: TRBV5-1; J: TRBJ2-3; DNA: TGCGCCAGCAGTCTAGGAGCTACGCAGTATTTT; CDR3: CASSLGATQYF
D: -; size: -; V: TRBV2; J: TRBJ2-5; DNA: TGTGCCAGCAGTGAAGCGTCGGCGGGGCAAGAGACCCAGTACTTC; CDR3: CASSEASAGQETQYF
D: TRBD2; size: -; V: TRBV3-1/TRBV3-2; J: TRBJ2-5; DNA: TGTGCCAGCAGCCAAGTCCCCCTAGCGGGGGTTACACAAGAGACCCAGTACTTC; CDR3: CASSQVPLAGVTQETQYF
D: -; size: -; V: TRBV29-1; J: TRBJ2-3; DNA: TGCAGCGTTGGCGGGGATACGCAGTATTTT; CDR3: CSVGGDTQYF
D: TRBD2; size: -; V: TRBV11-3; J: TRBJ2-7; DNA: TGTGCCAGCAGCCTGTGGACTAGCGGGAGTCTATACGAGCAGTACTTC; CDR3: CASSLWTSGSLYEQYF
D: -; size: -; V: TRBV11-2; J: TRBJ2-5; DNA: TGTGCCAGCAGCTTACCGTACCAAGAGACCCAGTACTTC; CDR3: CASSLPYQETQYF
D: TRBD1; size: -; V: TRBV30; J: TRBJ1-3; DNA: TGTGCCTGGGTTGCCGGGACAGGGTACGGAAACACCATATATTTT; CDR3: CAWVAGTGYGNTIYF
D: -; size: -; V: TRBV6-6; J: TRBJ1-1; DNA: TGTGCCAGCACGATTCAACGAGACACTGAAGCTTTCTTT; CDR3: CASTIQRDTEAFF
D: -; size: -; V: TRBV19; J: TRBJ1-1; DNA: TGTGCCAGTAGTTATCTTGGCTCTGAAGCTTTCTTT; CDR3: CASSYLGSEAFF
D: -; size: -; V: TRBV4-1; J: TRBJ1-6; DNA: TGCGCCAGCAGCCGGGAGGAGGGGATCGAAAACTATAATTCACCCCTCCACTTT; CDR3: CASSREEGIENYNSPLHF
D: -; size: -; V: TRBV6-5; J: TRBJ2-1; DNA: TGTGCCAGCTCCCCAGGGGGGTCCCACAATGAGCAGTTCTTC; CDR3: CASSPGGSHNEQFF
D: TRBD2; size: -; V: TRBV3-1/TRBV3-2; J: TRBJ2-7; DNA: TGTGCCAGCAGCCAAGACCTAGCGGGAAACTACGAGCAGTACTTC; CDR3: CASSQDLAGNYEQYF
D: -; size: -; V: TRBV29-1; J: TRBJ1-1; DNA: TGCAGCGTTGAGAGGAAGGTGAGGACTGAAGCTTTCTTT; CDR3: CSVERKVRTEAFF
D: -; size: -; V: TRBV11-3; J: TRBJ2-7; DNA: TGTGCCAGCAGCTTACTAGCTCCCTCCTACGAGCAGTACTTC; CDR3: CASSLLAPSYEQYF
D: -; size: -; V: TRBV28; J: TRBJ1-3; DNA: TGTGCCAGCAGCCCCCCGGGGGGGGGAAACACCATATATTTT; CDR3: CASSPPGGGNTIYF
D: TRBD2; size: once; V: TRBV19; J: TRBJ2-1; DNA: TGTGCCAGTAGTAACCGCCCGGCTAGCGGGAGGGGGAATGAGCAGTTCTTC; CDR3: CASSNRPASGRGNEQFF
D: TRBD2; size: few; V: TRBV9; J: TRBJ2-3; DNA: TGTGCCAGCAGCCCCCGGGGGGATTACACAGATACGCAGTATTTT; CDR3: CASSPRGDYTDTQYF
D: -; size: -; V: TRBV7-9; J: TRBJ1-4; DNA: TGTGCCAGCAGCCGCGGAGGGAATGAAAAACTGTTTTTT; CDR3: CASSRGGNEKLFF
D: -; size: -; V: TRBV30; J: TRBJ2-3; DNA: TGTGCCTGGAGTGTAGATGGACACGGCTCAGATACGCAGTATTTT; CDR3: CAWSVDGHGSDTQYF
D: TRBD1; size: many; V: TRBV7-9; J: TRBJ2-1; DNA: TGTGCCAGCAGCCTCCGGGACAGGGTCAATGAGCAGTTCTTC; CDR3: CASSLRDRVNEQFF
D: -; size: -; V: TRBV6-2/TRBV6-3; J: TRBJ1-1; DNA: TGTGCCAGCAGTTATACAGACAACACTGAAGCTTTCTTT; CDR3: CASSYTDNTEAFF
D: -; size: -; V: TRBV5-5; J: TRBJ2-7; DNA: TGTGCCAGCAGTCTGACTCTCTCCTACGAGCAGTACTTC; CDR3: CASSLTLSYEQYF
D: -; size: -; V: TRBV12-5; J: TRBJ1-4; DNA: TGTGCTAGTGGTTTTTATGCAACTAATGAAAAACTGTTTTTT; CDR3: CASGFYATNEKLFF
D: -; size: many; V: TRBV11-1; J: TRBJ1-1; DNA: TGTGCCAGCAGCCATGAGGTACAGGACACTGAAGCTTTCTTT; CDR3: CASSHEVQDTEAFF
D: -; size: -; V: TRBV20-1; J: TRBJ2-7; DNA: TGCAGTGCTAGTACCAGCGGAGGCGATAGCTCCTACGAGCAGTACTTC; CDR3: CSASTSGGDSSYEQYF
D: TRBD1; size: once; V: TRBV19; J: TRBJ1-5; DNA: TGTGCCAGTAGGGGTCAGGGGGCCGGCAATCAGCCCCAGCATTTT; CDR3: CASRGQGAGNQPQHF
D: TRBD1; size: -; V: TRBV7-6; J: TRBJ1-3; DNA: TGTGCCAGCAGCCTCGACAGGGCCGGAAACACCATATATTTT; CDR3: CASSLDRAGNTIYF
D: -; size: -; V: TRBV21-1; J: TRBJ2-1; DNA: TGTGCCAGCAGCCCGGGACAGGGGAGGAATGAGCAGTTCTTC; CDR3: CASSPGQGRNEQFF
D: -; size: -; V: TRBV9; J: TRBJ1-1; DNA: TGTGCCAGCAGCGCTTCGCCACGGACAGTTAACACTGAAGCTTTCTTT; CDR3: CASSASPRTVNTEAFF
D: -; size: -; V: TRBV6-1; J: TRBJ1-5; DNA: TGTGCCAGCAGTGAGGGGCCGAGCAATCAGCCCCAGCATTTT; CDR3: CASSEGPSNQPQHF
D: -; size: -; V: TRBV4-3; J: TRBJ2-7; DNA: TGCGCCAGCAGCCTAGGACAGTCCTACGAGCAGTACTTC; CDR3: CASSLGQSYEQYF
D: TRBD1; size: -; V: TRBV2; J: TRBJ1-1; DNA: TGTGCCAGCGGGACAGGGGGTTTTCCTGAAGCTTTCTTT; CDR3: CASGTGGFPEAFF
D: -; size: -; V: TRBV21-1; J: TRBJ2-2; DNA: TGTGCCAACCTCCTACCGGGACTAGCGGGGTTGAACACCGGGGAGCTGTTTTTT; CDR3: CANLLPGLAGLNTGELFF